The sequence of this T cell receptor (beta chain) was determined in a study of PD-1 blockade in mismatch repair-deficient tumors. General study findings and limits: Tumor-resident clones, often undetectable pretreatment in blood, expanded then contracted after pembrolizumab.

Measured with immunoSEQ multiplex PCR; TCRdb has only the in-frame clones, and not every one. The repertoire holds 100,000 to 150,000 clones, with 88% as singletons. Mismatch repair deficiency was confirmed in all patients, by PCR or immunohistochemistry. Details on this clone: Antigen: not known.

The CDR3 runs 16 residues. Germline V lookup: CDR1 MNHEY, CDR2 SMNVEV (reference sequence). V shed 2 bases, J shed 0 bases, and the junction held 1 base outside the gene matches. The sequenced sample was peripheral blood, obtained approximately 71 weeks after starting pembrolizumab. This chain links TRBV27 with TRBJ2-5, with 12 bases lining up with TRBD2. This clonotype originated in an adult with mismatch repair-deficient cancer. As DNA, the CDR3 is TGTGCCAGCAGTTTAGGGACTAGCGGGCACCAAGAGACCCAGTACTTC. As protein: CASSLGTSGHQETQYF.